This T cell receptor (beta chain) is from a study of blood T cell repertoires in COVID-19. TCRdb's copy holds only in-frame clones and misses some; the assay was immunoSEQ multiplex PCR. The sample lists about 200,000 clones; 86% were seen once. This CDR3 spans 15 amino acids. Losses at the gene ends were 5 bases for V and 7 bases for J; bases not matched to a gene: 7. Per the germline V gene, CDR1 is MNHEY and CDR2 is SVGAGI. The sample was peripheral blood. The genes are TRBV6-5 and TRBJ1-6; 8 bases align to TRBD1. This clonotype originated in a man older than 75 with acute or convalescent COVID-19. In nucleotides, the CDR3 is TGTGCCAGCAGTCCCGGACAGGGTCGGAATTCACCCCTCCACTTT. It encodes CASSPGQGRNSPLHF.